This passage covers 10 T cell receptor beta chains from one sample sequenced in a study of blood T cell repertoires in COVID-19. Measured with immunoSEQ multiplex PCR; TCRdb has only the in-frame clones, and not every one. The sample has a few hundred thousand clones, 81% seen once; the top ten hold roughly 1.2%. The material sequenced was peripheral blood. These receptors came from a human donor with acute or convalescent COVID-19. The donor label of this sample is uncertain.

This chain joins TRBV24-1 and TRBJ2-2, with D hard to call. The CDR3 loop spans 14 amino acids. Trimming took 5 bases from V and 1 from J, leaving 7 bases between them. Germline loops: CDR1 KGHDR, CDR2 SFDVKD. CDR3 sequence: CATSGPGNTGELFF. CDR3 nucleotide sequence: TGTGCCACCAGTGGTCCAGGGAACACCGGGGAGCTGTTTTTT.

Only a few counts were recorded for this clone. J is TRBJ1-5 and V is TRBV7-4; D gene ambiguous. CDR1 is SGHVT and CDR2 is SQSDAQ in the germline V gene. This CDR3 contains 16 residues. V lost 5 bases, J lost 3 bases, and 17 bases lay in between. The CDR3 nucleotides read TGTGCCAGCAGCCACTCCCGGCCAGGACTCAATCAGCCCCAGCATTTT. Translation gives CASSHSRPGLNQPQHF.

The V and J genes are TRBV30 and TRBJ1-5, with D possibly being TRBD1 (6 bases). The germline CDR1 and CDR2 sequences are GTSNPN and SVGIG (reference sequence). This CDR3 region has 13 residues. V was clipped by 0 bases and J by 7 bases, with 10 bases between them. In DNA, the CDR3 is TGTGCCTGGAGTGTAGGGGGTCGGCAGCCCCAGCATTTT. Translation gives CAWSVGGRQPQHF.

CDR3 residues: CASRKEAGQVYEQYF. The DNA for the CDR3 is TGCGCCAGCAGGAAGGAGGCGGGACAGGTATACGAGCAGTACTTC. The chain links TRBV10-2 to TRBJ2-7; 8 bases line up with TRBD1. Germline V CDR1 and CDR2: WSHSY, SAAADI. There are 15 residues in the CDR3. The V segment lost 6 bases and the J segment 4 bases; nucleotides outside the gene matches: 11.

V usage is TRBV13 and J usage is TRBJ2-7; 10 bases agree with TRBD2. The V gene end was trimmed by 2 bases and the J gene end by 5 bases; junction bases not matched to a gene: 3. Germline V gene lookup returns CDR1 PRHDT and CDR2 FYEKMQ (reference sequence). The CDR3 extends over 14 amino acids. The CDR3 DNA sequence: TGTGCCAGCAGCTTACAGCGGGAGGGCCACGAGCAGTACTTC. Translated: CASSLQREGHEQYF.

This chain links TRBV19 with TRBJ1-2; tentatively, D is TRBD1 (5 bases). Germline-derived CDR1 and CDR2 are LNHDA and SQIVND (reference sequence). The CDR3 covers 14 residues. Trimming shortened V by 6 bases and J by 4 bases, and 15 bases separated the two germline ends. CDR3 DNA sequence: TGTGCCAGTAGCCCAATACAGGAGTTCTATGGCTACACCTTC. It specifies CASSPIQEFYGYTF.

The sample holds many counts of this clone. This chain connects TRBV5-1 to TRBJ1-4; TRBD1 matches at 7 bases. Germline assignment: CDR1 SGHRS and CDR2 YFSETQ. J gave up 0 bases and V 0 bases, and 5 bases lay outside the gene matches. The length of the CDR3 is 17 residues. As DNA, the CDR3 is TGCGCCAGCAGCTTGGCGACAGGGCCGGCAACTAATGAAAAACTGTTTTTT. It codes for CASSLATGPATNEKLFF.

The chain links TRBV7-9 to TRBJ1-2; 7 bases are shared with TRBD1. Per germline, CDR1 SEHNR and CDR2 FQNEAQ (reference sequence). Trimming removed 4 bases from V and 6 bases from J; junction bases left unmatched: 11. CDR3 size: 15 residues. The CDR3 protein is CASSYPAGGRDGYTF. The DNA of the CDR3 is TGTGCCAGCAGCTACCCCGCAGGGGGTCGAGATGGCTACACCTTC. Together with reference TRBV7-9 and TRBJ1-2, the CDR3 gives the full variable domain: DTGVSQNPRHKITKRGQNVTFRCDPISEHNRLYWYRQTLGQGPEFLTYFQNEAQLEKSRLLSDRFSAERPKGSFSTLEIQRTEQGDSAMYLCASSYPAGGRDGYTFGSGTRLTVV.

This sequence joins TRBV6-4 and TRBJ2-1; 7 bases match TRBD2. V trimming: 3 bases; J trimming: 0 bases; junction bases outside the gene matches: 8. There are 17 residues in the CDR3. CDR1 is MRHNA and CDR2 is SNTAGT in the germline V gene. The chain's CDR3 is CASSEYPAGSSYNEQFF. Here the CDR3 DNA reads TGTGCCAGCAGTGAATATCCAGCGGGAAGCTCCTACAATGAGCAGTTCTTC.

The chain uses TRBV18 and TRBJ1-1, with 11 bases matching TRBD1. Germline trimming cut 5 bases from V and 4 bases from J; bases unmatched to any gene: 3. Germline loops: CDR1 KGHSH, CDR2 LQKENI. The CDR3 is 14 residues long. CDR3 region: CASSAGTGGTEAFF. As DNA, the CDR3 is TGTGCCAGCTCAGCTGGGACAGGGGGCACTGAAGCTTTCTTT.